The 30 T cell receptor beta chains listed next were all sequenced from one sample in a study of neoadjuvant nivolumab and ipilimumab in lung cancer. The protocol was immunoSEQ multiplex PCR, while the TCRdb copy is restricted to in-frame clones and leaves out a portion. The sample consists of tens of thousands of clones, under 90% of them appearing once. Sequenced here: peripheral blood, sampled before neoadjuvant nivolumab, alone or with ipilimumab. The receptor set was obtained from an adult with non-small cell lung cancer.

The V call is TRBV11-3, the J call TRBJ1-1; D remains unclear. Germline CDR1 SGHNT, CDR2 YENEEA. The V end lost 5 bases, the J end lost 1 base, and 5 bases lay between the germline ends. The CDR3 consists of 12 residues. The CDR3 DNA is TGTGCCAGCAGCCGCGGGAACACTGAAGCTTTCTTT. This sequence encodes CASSRGNTEAFF.

The CDR3 loop is CASTTRQGFGGYTF. CDR3 DNA sequence: TGTGCCAGCACCACTAGACAGGGTTTCGGTGGCTACACCTTC. The rearrangement uses TRBV27 and TRBJ1-2; 7 nucleotides match TRBD1. The CDR3 length is 14 residues. Looked up from germline, CDR1 is MNHEY and CDR2 is SMNVEV (reference sequence). V gave up 7 bases and J gave up 7 bases; unmatched junction bases: 12.

The chain carries TRBV4-1 and TRBJ2-7; 9 nucleotides align to TRBD1. CDR3 length: 14 residues. The V gene's germline CDR1 is MGHRA and CDR2 YSYEKL. With 2 bases clipped from V and 3 bases from J, the junction kept 2 bases outside the gene matches. DNA for the CDR3: TGCGCCAGCAGCCAACAGGGACAGGGCTACGAGCAGTACTTC. Amino acid sequence: CASSQQGQGYEQYF.

This chain joins TRBV29-1 and TRBJ2-2; the match to TRBD1 covers 11 bases. Trimming at V came to 7 bases and at J to 4 bases, leaving 14 bases not matched to a gene. Germline CDR1 reads SQVTM; CDR2 reads ANQGSEA. The CDR3 loop spans 17 amino acids. CDR3 DNA sequence: TGCAGCGCCGGAAAGGGAACCGGGACAGGGGGCACCGGGGAGCTGTTTTTT. It yields the protein CSAGKGTGTGGTGELFF.

CDR3 region: CASSFSSGMEGYTF. DNA of the CDR3: TGTGCCAGCAGTTTTTCTTCAGGGATGGAGGGCTACACCTTC. The rearrangement joins TRBV6-5 to TRBJ1-2, with D perhaps TRBD1 (5 bases). Germline V lookup: CDR1 MNHEY, CDR2 SVGAGI. This CDR3 spans 14 amino acids. Trimming removed 4 bases at V and 8 bases at J, with 17 bases between.

The V and J genes are TRBV5-1 and TRBJ2-3, with 11 nucleotides matching TRBD2. Trimming cost V 2 bases and J 3 bases; bases outside gene matches: 2. The V gene's germline CDR1 is SGHRS and CDR2 YFSETQ. CDR3 size: 15 residues. In DNA form, the CDR3 reads TGCGCCAGCAGCTTCACTAGCGGGAGTACAGATACGCAGTATTTT. Translated, it gives CASSFTSGSTDTQYF. The full variable domain, with the rest looked up from reference TRBV5-1 and TRBJ2-3, is KAGVTQTPRYLIKTRGQQVTLSCSPISGHRSVSWYQQTPGQGLQFLFEYFSETQRNKGNFPGRFSGRQFSNSRSEMNVSTLELGDSALYLCASSFTSGSTDTQYFGPGTRLTVL.

This clone was seen a single time. The chain links TRBV5-1 to TRBJ1-1, with 7 bases matching TRBD1. Germline CDR1 is SGHRS and CDR2 is YFSETQ. The CDR3 totals 12 residues. The V gene end was trimmed by 3 bases and the J gene end by 10 bases; junction bases not matched to a gene: 6. The CDR3 sequence is CASSSRQGRAFF. CDR3 in DNA: TGCGCCAGCAGCTCCCGACAGGGAAGAGCTTTCTTT.

The chain joins TRBV5-4 to TRBJ2-3, with 9 bases lining up with TRBD2. The CDR3 contains 14 residues. From germline, CDR1 is SGHNT and CDR2 YYREEE (reference sequence). J lost 3 bases, V lost 3 bases, and 2 bases had no gene match. The CDR3 loop is CASSWREGTDTQYF. The CDR3, as DNA: TGTGCCAGCAGCTGGCGGGAGGGAACAGATACGCAGTATTTT.

The chain joins TRBV18 to TRBJ2-1; 7 nucleotides agree with TRBD1. The CDR3 contains 16 residues. With 2 bases clipped from V and 3 bases from J, the junction kept 7 bases outside the gene matches. Germline loops: CDR1 KGHSH, CDR2 LQKENI. The CDR3 protein is CASSPMTQGIYNEQFF. DNA of the CDR3: TGTGCCAGCTCACCAATGACACAGGGGATCTACAATGAGCAGTTCTTC.

The V gene is TRBV5-8, the J gene TRBJ1-2; D gene ambiguous. Trimming removed 1 base from V and 3 bases from J, with 4 bases in between. The CDR3 length is 12 residues. Germline V gene lookup returns CDR1 SGHTS and CDR2 YDEGEE. CDR3 in DNA: TGTGCCAGCAGCTTGATCGACTATGGCTACACCTTC. It yields the protein CASSLIDYGYTF.

V and J are TRBV7-2 and TRBJ1-2; no clear D gene. CDR1 is SGHTA, CDR2 FQGNSA, per germline. Trimming cost V 2 bases and J 6 bases, with 10 bases left between them. CDR3 size: 13 residues. Here the CDR3 reads CASSLRVSDGYTF. CDR3 nucleotide sequence: TGTGCCAGCAGCTTAAGGGTTTCGGATGGCTACACCTTC. Complete variable domain (other parts from reference TRBV7-2 and TRBJ1-2): GAGVSQSPSNKVTEKGKDVELRCDPISGHTALYWYRQSLGQGLEFLIYFQGNSAPDKSGLPSDRFSAERTGGSVSTLTIQRTQQEDSAVYLCASSLRVSDGYTFGSGTRLTVV.

J is TRBJ2-1 and V is TRBV18, with TRBD2 as a possible D gene (6 bases). Germline CDR1 is KGHSH and CDR2 is LQKENI. CDR3 length: 16 residues. V dropped 4 bases and J dropped 0 bases, with 13 bases sitting between them. The CDR3 sequence is CASSLKTSLSYNEQFF. CDR3 sequence (DNA): TGTGCCAGCTCACTTAAAACTAGCCTCTCCTACAATGAGCAGTTCTTC.

This chain uses TRBV30 with TRBJ1-1, with D unclear. The germline gives CDR1 GTSNPN, CDR2 SVGIG (reference sequence). Trimming left V 6 bases short and J 1 base short, with 6 bases between. This CDR3 has 11 amino acids. The DNA of the CDR3 is TGTGCCTGTGAGCGGAACACTGAAGCTTTCTTT. Its protein is CACERNTEAFF.

The V call is TRBV30, the J call TRBJ2-5, with 8 bases aligning to TRBD2. The CDR3 totals 14 residues. Germline-derived CDR1 and CDR2 are GTSNPN and SVGIG (reference sequence). The V gene end was trimmed by 3 bases and the J gene end by 5 bases; junction bases not matched to a gene: 8. CDR3 protein: CAWSFGLASETQYF. The CDR3 DNA reads as TGTGCCTGGAGCTTTGGACTAGCTAGCGAGACCCAGTACTTC.

This chain joins TRBV6-1 and TRBJ1-2, with 7 nucleotides matching TRBD1. The CDR3 consists of 15 residues. With V trimmed by 6 bases and J by 8 bases, 15 bases remained unmatched. Germline V gene sequence: CDR1 MNHNS, CDR2 SASEGT. In DNA form, the CDR3 reads TGTGCCAGCAGGATCACAGGGGCGTACTCTATGGGCTACACCTTC. It specifies CASRITGAYSMGYTF.

The genes are TRBV7-2 and TRBJ2-5, with D tentatively TRBD1 (6 bases). The CDR3 is 14 residues long. Germline V lookup: CDR1 SGHTA, CDR2 FQGNSA. V gave up 0 bases and J gave up 8 bases, with 13 bases separating them. CDR3 DNA: TGTGCCAGCAGCTTAGCGAGGACAGCCTCAACCCAGTACTTC. Translation: CASSLARTASTQYF. Supplemented by reference TRBV7-2 and TRBJ2-5, the full variable domain reads GAGVSQSPSNKVTEKGKDVELRCDPISGHTALYWYRQSLGQGLEFLIYFQGNSAPDKSGLPSDRFSAERTGGSVSTLTIQRTQQEDSAVYLCASSLARTASTQYFGPGTRLLVL.

The CDR3 region has the DNA TGTGCCAGCAGTACGGGGACTAGCTATCCAGAGACCCAGTACTTC. This translates into CASSTGTSYPETQYF. The genes are TRBV6-5 and TRBJ2-5; 9 nucleotides match TRBD2. Losses at the gene ends were 5 bases for V and 4 bases for J; bases not matched to a gene: 8. Germline values: CDR1 MNHEY, CDR2 SVGAGI. This CDR3 contains 15 residues.

The rearrangement links TRBV2 to TRBJ1-1; D unclear. This CDR3 comprises 13 residues. Germline CDR1 reads SNHLY; CDR2 reads FYNNEI. V was shortened by 6 bases and J by 2 bases, with 10 bases between the two germline ends. The CDR3, as DNA: TGTGCCAGCAGGGCCGGGGATAACACTGAAGCTTTCTTT. Translation gives CASRAGDNTEAFF.

There are a few counts of this clone. CDR3 sequence: CASSATDSSYNEQFF. CDR3 nucleotides: TGTGCCAGCAGTGCTACAGACAGCTCCTACAATGAGCAGTTCTTC. The genes are TRBV25-1 and TRBJ2-1; a weak D match, TRBD1 (5 bases). V lost 4 bases and J 0 bases, leaving 10 bases between the germline ends. CDR1 is MGHDK, CDR2 SYGVNS, per germline. The CDR3 runs 15 residues.

Regarding this clone: The sample holds other DNA sequences that translate to the same CDR3. This chain uses TRBV18 with TRBJ2-7; 9 bases are shared with TRBD1. Germline CDR1 reads KGHSH; CDR2 reads LQKENI. The CDR3 is made up of 16 amino acids. V trimming: 5 bases; J trimming: 5 bases; junction bases outside the gene matches: 13. CDR3 sequence (DNA): TGTGCCAGCTCAGAACAGGGGGCAGGTACTTTTAACGAGCAGTACTTC. Protein sequence: CASSEQGAGTFNEQYF.

The J gene is TRBJ1-4, the V gene TRBV5-6, with 8 nucleotides matching TRBD1. J lost 8 bases, V lost 0 bases, and 6 bases had no gene match. Germline CDR1 is SGHDT and CDR2 is YYEEEE. The CDR3 contains 15 residues. In nucleotides, the CDR3 is TGTGCCAGCAGCTTGGCCGCAGGGGGCTCAGAAAAACTGTTTTTT. It encodes CASSLAAGGSEKLFF.

The V gene is TRBV5-4, the J gene TRBJ1-1, with D perhaps matching TRBD1 (5 bases). Looked up from germline, CDR1 is SGHNT and CDR2 is YYREEE (reference sequence). The CDR3 is 14 amino acids. V dropped 2 bases and J dropped 0 bases, with 8 bases sitting between them. CDR3 protein: CASSFGGMNTEAFF. CDR3 DNA: TGTGCCAGCAGCTTCGGGGGGATGAACACTGAAGCTTTCTTT. The whole variable domain, remainder taken from reference TRBV5-4 and TRBJ1-1, is ETGVTQSPTHLIKTRGQQVTLRCSSQSGHNTVSWYQQALGQGPQFIFQYYREEENGRGNFPPRFSGLQFPNYSSELNVNALELDDSALYLCASSFGGMNTEAFFGQGTRLTVV.

The chain employs TRBV5-6 and TRBJ2-1; tentatively, D is TRBD1 or TRBD2 (5 bases each). This CDR3 comprises 15 residues. Trimming took off 4 bases at V and 4 bases at J, with 15 bases between the two ends. Germline V CDR1 and CDR2: SGHDT, YYEEEE. CDR3 coding DNA: TGTGCCAGCAGCCCAACTTTCGAGGGGTACAATGAGCAGTTCTTC. It specifies CASSPTFEGYNEQFF.

The V and J genes are TRBV11-2 and TRBJ2-5; D not resolved. The CDR3 sequence is 11 residues long. The ends were cut back, 8 bases at V and 5 bases at J, with 9 bases in the middle. The V gene's germline CDR1 is SGHAT and CDR2 FQNNGV. The CDR3 DNA sequence: TGTGCCAGCGGAGACGGGGAGACCCAGTACTTC. This codes for CASGDGETQYF.

This chain joins TRBV4-1 and TRBJ2-2, with D hard to call. The germline gives CDR1 MGHRA, CDR2 YSYEKL. Trimming pared 4 bases from V and 6 bases from J, leaving 15 bases between. The CDR3 extends over 15 amino acids. The DNA for the CDR3 is TGCGCCAGCAGCCTTACGGCTGGCGTAGCCGGGGAGCTGTTTTTT. The encoded protein is CASSLTAGVAGELFF.

A note on this clone: A read error may be the cause here, since a much bigger clone is one base away. In the same sample, other DNA sequences code for this CDR3. CDR3 DNA sequence: TGTGCCAGCAGCCAAGAACGGCTAGCGGTATCCGAGCAGTACTTC. It specifies CASSQERLAVSEQYF. The chain links TRBV5-5 to TRBJ2-7; 7 bases agree with TRBD2. J was trimmed by 6 bases and V by 4 bases; bases with no gene match: 13. The CDR3 contains 15 residues. Germline V gene data show CDR1 as SGHKS and CDR2 as YYEKEE (reference sequence).

The chain is built from TRBV7-2 and TRBJ1-5; 7 bases line up with TRBD1. V was pared by 10 bases and J by 6 bases, with 9 bases of the junction left unmatched. The CDR3 loop spans 13 amino acids. CDR1 and CDR2 (germline): SGHTA, FQGNSA. As DNA, the CDR3 is TGTGCCACCTCGACAGGGCTGGGTCAGCCCCAGCATTTT. Translation gives CATSTGLGQPQHF.

The V and J genes are TRBV5-4 and TRBJ2-7; no clear D. Trimming removed 1 base from V and 3 bases from J, with 11 bases in between. The CDR3 covers 14 residues. Germline V gives CDR1 SGHNT, CDR2 YYREEE (reference sequence). The CDR3 loop is CASSLNRRIYEQYF. DNA of the CDR3: TGTGCCAGCAGCTTGAATAGACGGATCTACGAGCAGTACTTC.

This rearrangement joins TRBV5-5 to TRBJ2-1; 10 nucleotides line up with TRBD2. This CDR3 contains 16 residues. The J segment lost 2 bases and the V segment lost 4 bases, leaving 6 bases of the junction unmatched. CDR1 is SGHKS, CDR2 YYEKEE, per germline (reference sequence). DNA of the CDR3: TGTGCCAGCAGCCCAAGCGGGACTAGCGCCTACAATGAGCAGTTCTTC. As protein: CASSPSGTSAYNEQFF.

This chain uses TRBV5-5 with TRBJ1-2; D possibly corresponds to TRBD1 (6 bases). With 2 bases removed from V and 4 bases from J, the gap between germline ends came to 12 bases. Germline V gives CDR1 SGHKS, CDR2 YYEKEE (reference sequence). The CDR3 is 14 residues long. The CDR3 coding sequence is TGTGCCAGCAGCTTAGAGAGGACAGCCTATGGCTACACCTTC. Translated, it gives CASSLERTAYGYTF.